This T cell receptor beta chain originates from a study of T-cell reconstitution after alpha-beta-depleted transplantation in children. For this clonotype: A junction end diverges from the germline sequence, so it may reflect a read error.

This CDR3 region has 15 residues. Unique molecular identifiers were built into the TCRbeta library. TCRdb re-called the PCR reads through MiXCR, storing one row per CDR3 protein. The profile shows 240,000 or so distinct CDR3 sequences, around 7.8% of them singletons. The starting material was PBMCs, mostly from graft donor cells, obtained 180 days after TCRalphabeta/CD19-depleted stem cell transplant. The J gene is TRBJ2-7, the V gene TRBV23-1, with D possibly matching TRBD1 (6 bases). TRBV23-1 is known as an ORF, though its function is uncertain. The receptor was derived from a male patient under 18 who had a stem cell transplant for acute lymphoblastic leukemia, so the T cells may come from the graft donor. The CDR3 protein is CAGSLHDRPHYEQYF. As DNA, the CDR3 is TGCGCCGGCAGTCTTCACGACAGGCCCCACTACGAGCAGTACTTC.